Below, 24 T cell receptor beta chains from the same sample are listed, as sequenced in a study of T cell responses to AZD1222 COVID-19 vaccine. Clones were sequenced by immunoSEQ multiplex PCR, and TCRdb holds only the in-frame ones, with some missing. The sample has about 190,000 clones; roughly 91% are singletons. The specimen comprised peripheral blood, sampled on day 0 of AZD1222 vaccination. These receptors were collected from an adult in good health.

The CDR3 here is CASNGLDKQYF. DNA of the CDR3: TGTGCCAGCAACGGTCTAGATAAGCAGTACTTC. The genes are TRBV2 and TRBJ2-7; D unclear. V gave up 7 bases and J gave up 8 bases, with 12 bases separating them. In germline, CDR1 is SNHLY, CDR2 FYNNEI. The CDR3 consists of 11 residues.

The chain couples TRBV19 to TRBJ1-1; tentative D call: TRBD1 (5 bases). Germline assignment: CDR1 LNHDA and CDR2 SQIVND (reference sequence). This CDR3 spans 12 amino acids. V lost 6 bases, J lost 8 bases, and 13 bases lay in between. The CDR3 bases are TGTGCCAGTAGACGCGTCAAGGGGGAAGCTTTCTTT. Translation: CASRRVKGEAFF. Combining the CDR3 with reference TRBV19 and TRBJ1-1 gives the whole variable domain DGGITQSPKYLFRKEGQNVTLSCEQNLNHDAMYWYRQDPGQGLRLIYYSQIVNDFQKGDIAEGYSVSREKKESFPLTVTSAQKNPTAFYLCASRRVKGEAFFGQGTRLTVV.

This chain uses TRBV10-3 with TRBJ1-1; the match to TRBD1 covers 7 bases. Germline CDR1 ENHRY, CDR2 SYGVKD. CDR3 length: 13 residues. With 7 bases clipped from V and 1 base from J, the junction kept 3 bases outside the gene matches. The CDR3 reads CAITQGGNTEAFF. DNA for the CDR3: TGTGCCATCACTCAGGGGGGGAACACTGAAGCTTTCTTT.

A note on this clone: Other DNA sequences within the sample encode an identical CDR3. This chain uses TRBV5-6 with TRBJ2-7, with 7 bases aligning to TRBD1. The length of the CDR3 is 12 residues. CDR1 SGHDT and CDR2 YYEEEE come from the germline V gene. J gave up 5 bases and V 4 bases, and 3 bases lay outside the gene matches. CDR3 sequence: CASSLTGNEQYF. The DNA for the CDR3 is TGTGCCAGCAGCCTGACAGGGAACGAGCAGTACTTC.

This sequence joins TRBV11-1 and TRBJ2-7; D might be TRBD2 (6 bases). This CDR3 comprises 14 residues. Germline-derived CDR1 and CDR2 are SGHAT and FQDESV (reference sequence). Deletions cut 5 bases from V and 0 bases from J, with 11 bases between. CDR3 nucleotides: TGTGCCAGCAGCCGCACCGGGAGCTCCTACGAGCAGTACTTC. Protein sequence: CASSRTGSSYEQYF.

This chain joins TRBV27 and TRBJ2-7; TRBD1 is a possible D gene (6 bases). Trimming stripped 6 bases from V and 1 base from J, with 10 bases between. CDR1 and CDR2 from the germline V gene are MNHEY and SMNVEV (reference sequence). This CDR3 is 13 amino acids long. The CDR3 DNA reads TGTGCCAGCAGCTACAGGGATTCCTACGAGCAGTACTTC. This gives the protein CASSYRDSYEQYF.

This sequence joins TRBV14 and TRBJ1-4; D call uncertain. V was trimmed by 3 bases and J by 0 bases, leaving 11 bases between them. Germline V gene sequence: CDR1 SGHDN, CDR2 FVKESK. The CDR3 sequence is 16 residues long. CDR3 DNA sequence: TGTGCCAGCAGCCAGTTGGAGGCCCCAACTAATGAAAAACTGTTTTTT. Translation gives CASSQLEAPTNEKLFF.

The chain recombines TRBV18 with TRBJ2-1, with 7 bases matching TRBD2. This CDR3 comprises 15 residues. Germline values: CDR1 KGHSH, CDR2 LQKENI. Germline trimming cut 2 bases from V and 8 bases from J; bases unmatched to any gene: 9. In DNA, the CDR3 is TGTGCCAGCTCACCATTGTCTAGCGGTGGGGATGAGCAGTTCTTC. Protein sequence: CASSPLSSGGDEQFF.

This chain joins TRBV6-5 and TRBJ1-4; D is undetermined. Per germline, CDR1 MNHEY and CDR2 SVGAGI. The V end lost 7 bases, the J end lost 8 bases, and 14 bases lay between the germline ends. The CDR3 contains 13 residues. The CDR3 nucleotides are TGTGCCAGCAAAGAGGAGTCGTGGGAAAAACTGTTTTTT. This codes for CASKEESWEKLFF.

The V and J genes are TRBV10-1 and TRBJ2-1, with 11 bases aligning to TRBD2. Germline V gene data show CDR1 as WNHNN and CDR2 as SYGVQD (reference sequence). Losses at the gene ends were 2 bases for V and 0 bases for J; bases not matched to a gene: 18. The CDR3 spans 22 residues. The chain's CDR3 is CASSEQNRSGLAGGRSYNEQFF. CDR3 nucleotide sequence: TGCGCCAGCAGTGAGCAAAACCGAAGTGGGCTAGCGGGAGGCCGCTCCTACAATGAGCAGTTCTTC.

V usage is TRBV11-3 and J usage is TRBJ1-2; 8 nucleotides align to TRBD1. The CDR3 runs 19 residues. Germline values: CDR1 SGHNT, CDR2 YENEEA. V was pared by 3 bases and J by 5 bases, with 20 bases of the junction left unmatched. The CDR3 sequence is CASSFSGRGQEPTRYGYTF. Written as DNA, the CDR3 is TGTGCCAGCAGCTTTAGTGGTCGGGGACAGGAACCGACCAGGTATGGCTACACCTTC.

The V and J genes are TRBV5-5 and TRBJ2-7, with 7 bases fitting TRBD1. Trimming cost V 0 bases and J 3 bases; bases outside gene matches: 6. Germline V gives CDR1 SGHKS, CDR2 YYEKEE (reference sequence). This CDR3 has 15 residues. CDR3 sequence reads: CASSLEGQRDYEQYF. The CDR3 DNA sequence: TGTGCCAGCAGCTTGGAGGGACAGCGAGACTACGAGCAGTACTTC. Using reference TRBV5-5 and TRBJ2-7 for the parts outside the CDR3, the full variable domain is DAGVTQSPTHLIKTRGQQVTLRCSPISGHKSVSWYQQVLGQGPQFIFQYYEKEERGRGNFPDRFSARQFPNYSSELNVNALLLGDSALYLCASSLEGQRDYEQYFGPGTRLTVT.

The rearrangement uses TRBV24-1 and TRBJ2-3; 8 bases agree with TRBD2. J was trimmed by 8 bases and V by 4 bases; bases with no gene match: 13. CDR3 length equals 16 residues. Germline loops: CDR1 KGHDR, CDR2 SFDVKD. The CDR3 is CATSEPARGALPTQYF. DNA for the CDR3: TGTGCCACCAGTGAGCCCGCGCGGGGGGCCCTACCTACGCAGTATTTT.

V and J are TRBV25-1 and TRBJ2-7; D tentatively fits TRBD1 or TRBD2 (5 bases each). The CDR3 totals 15 residues. CDR1 and CDR2 from the germline V gene are MGHDK and SYGVNS. Trimming took 4 bases from V and 2 from J, leaving 15 bases between them. The CDR3 spells CASSVFYGAAYEQYF. The DNA of the CDR3 is TGTGCCAGCAGTGTTTTTTACGGGGCCGCCTACGAGCAGTACTTC.

The chain carries TRBV28 and TRBJ1-5, with 7 bases fitting TRBD1. This CDR3 has 16 amino acids. Trimming at V came to 1 base and at J to 2 bases, leaving 5 bases not matched to a gene. Germline CDR1 and CDR2: MDHEN and SYDVKM. As DNA, the CDR3 is TGTGCCAGCAGTTTATATAGGGGGCGAGGCAATCAGCCCCAGCATTTT. This translates into CASSLYRGRGNQPQHF.

The V gene is TRBV3-1 (or the pseudogene TRBV3-2), the J gene TRBJ1-1; weak D call: TRBD1 (6 bases). This CDR3 is built from 13 residues. Looked up from germline, CDR1 is LGHDT and CDR2 is YNNKEL (reference sequence). The ends were cut back, 0 bases at V and 10 bases at J, with 12 bases in the middle. In DNA form, the CDR3 reads TGTGCCAGCAGCCAAGAATCGGCCAGGGGAGCTTTCTTT. It translates to CASSQESARGAFF.

This sequence joins TRBV5-6 and TRBJ1-2; 8 bases match TRBD1. The CDR3 sequence is 12 residues long. Per the germline V gene, CDR1 is SGHDT and CDR2 is YYEEEE. V gave up 3 bases and J gave up 7 bases; unmatched junction bases: 2. The CDR3 DNA sequence: TGTGCCAGCAGCTATGGGACAGGTGGCTACACCTTC. Its translation: CASSYGTGGYTF.

This clone appeared a few times. CDR3 sequence: CASSSLSGGLTGELFF. In nucleotides, the CDR3 is TGTGCCAGCAGCTCCCTTAGCGGGGGGCTTACCGGGGAGCTGTTTTTT. The rearrangement joins TRBV11-3 to TRBJ2-2; 10 bases are a match to TRBD2. Looked up from germline, CDR1 is SGHNT and CDR2 is YENEEA. The J segment lost 5 bases and the V segment lost 4 bases, leaving 7 bases of the junction unmatched. This CDR3 has 16 amino acids. The full variable domain, its missing parts supplied by reference TRBV11-3 and TRBJ2-2, is EAGVVQSPRYKIIEKKQPVAFWCNPISGHNTLYWYLQNLGQGPELLIRYENEEAVDDSQLPKDRFSAERLKGVDSTLKIQPAELGDSAVYLCASSSLSGGLTGELFFGEGSRLTVL.

The chain is built from TRBV25-1 and TRBJ1-4; 9 nucleotides agree with TRBD1. The germline CDR1 and CDR2 sequences are MGHDK and SYGVNS. The V segment lost 0 bases and the J segment 4 bases; nucleotides outside the gene matches: 6. The CDR3 is made up of 17 amino acids. CDR3 DNA sequence: TGTGCCAGCAGTGAATATGGGACAGGGCTAGGTAATGAAAAACTGTTTTTT. It yields the protein CASSEYGTGLGNEKLFF.

This chain uses TRBV7-8 with TRBJ2-7, with D hard to call. The germline V gene has CDR1 SGHVS and CDR2 FQNEAQ. CDR3 size: 14 residues. Between the trimmed V and J ends, which lost 0 bases and 1 base, there was a span of 7 bases. In DNA form, the CDR3 reads TGTGCCAGCAGCTTAGCGAGGCAATCCTACGAGCAGTACTTC. Translation gives CASSLARQSYEQYF.

This clone was detected a few times. The J gene is TRBJ1-5, the V gene TRBV27, with D unresolved. Germline CDR1 MNHEY, CDR2 SMNVEV (reference sequence). V was shortened by 5 bases and J by 9 bases, with 20 bases between the two germline ends. The CDR3 extends over 15 amino acids. CDR3 nucleotides: TGTGCCAGCAGTCCCGAGTGGGGTGGCTCCGGGCCCCAGCATTTT. Residues: CASSPEWGGSGPQHF.

Of note for this clone: At one boundary the junction diverges from the germline segment, which might be a read error. The chain employs TRBV7-2 and TRBJ2-7; D unclear. Germline assignment: CDR1 SGHTA and CDR2 FQGNSA. The CDR3 sequence is 14 residues long. CDR3 region: CASSLEHRSYEQYF. For the CDR3, the DNA is TGTGCCAGCAGTTTAGAACATAGATCCTACGAGCAGTACTTC. The variable domain in full, completed from reference TRBV7-2 and TRBJ2-7, reads GAGVSQSPSNKVTEKGKDVELRCDPISGHTALYWYRQSLGQGLEFLIYFQGNSAPDKSGLPSDRFSAERTGGSVSTLTIQRTQQEDSAVYLCASSLEHRSYEQYFGPGTRLTVT.

This chain joins TRBV5-8 and TRBJ1-6; TRBD1 matches at 9 bases. Germline CDR1 and CDR2: SGHTS and YDEGEE. The ends lost 4 bases at V and 10 bases at J; junction bases unmatched: 9. The CDR3 has 15 amino acids. The CDR3 DNA reads as TGTGCCAGCAGCGCTGCCACAGGGGGCGTATCACCCCTCCACTTT. This sequence encodes CASSAATGGVSPLHF.

The chain carries TRBV10-2 and TRBJ1-1; D is perhaps TRBD1 (5 bases). V gave up 3 bases and J gave up 5 bases, with 7 bases separating them. This CDR3 has 12 residues. Germline values: CDR1 WSHSY, CDR2 SAAADI. This CDR3 reads CASSEQATEAFF. The CDR3 nucleotides are TGCGCCAGCAGTGAACAGGCTACTGAAGCTTTCTTT.